These T cell receptor beta chains were read from a single sample in a study of blood T cell repertoires in COVID-19. The method was immunoSEQ multiplex PCR; TCRdb's version includes in-frame clones alone and lacks a portion of them. This sample has roughly 100,000 clones, with roughly 80% found just once. Specimen: peripheral blood. These receptors were taken from a man aged 55 to 69 with active or convalescent COVID-19. CDR3s include the opening cysteine and the closing phenylalanine or tryptophan.

J gene | V gene | CDR3 protein
TRBJ2-5 | TRBV5-4 | CASSRGLAGGETQYF
TRBJ1-5 | TRBV7-2 | CASSLAYRGSQPQHF
TRBJ1-2 | TRBV28 | CASSLTAGTGYGYTF
TRBJ2-7 | TRBV21-1 | CASSKGGGQGPRNHYEQYF
TRBJ2-2 | TRBV11-2 | CASSLRMDRANTGELFF
TRBJ1-1 | TRBV30 | CAWAQGQNTEAFF
TRBJ2-7 | TRBV2 | CASSPGTRGLEQYF
TRBJ1-2 | TRBV4-3 | CASSLRQATGGNGYTF
TRBJ1-2 | TRBV2 | CASSDRPGYTF
TRBJ1-3 | TRBV6-1 | CASSEARVTIYF
TRBJ2-5 | TRBV3-1/TRBV3-2 | CASSQGEGLAGSQETQYF
TRBJ2-5 | TRBV7-3 | CASSLTGRGETQYF
TRBJ1-4 | TRBV27 | CASSFRQGSEKLFF
TRBJ1-1 | TRBV18 | CASSPRQGGNTEAFF
TRBJ1-6 | TRBV4-1 | CASSPPAGLNSPLHF
TRBJ2-1 | TRBV3-1/TRBV3-2 | CASSQAPSGSYNEQFF
TRBJ2-7 | TRBV19 | CASSMTSGPTYEQYF
TRBJ2-5 | TRBV6-5 | CASSTVNWETQYF
TRBJ2-5 | TRBV5-4 | CASSPGGEETQYF
TRBJ2-3 | TRBV14 | CASSRGVRSMSITDTQYF
TRBJ1-5 | TRBV19 | CASSIERNQPQHF
TRBJ1-6 | TRBV4-3 | CASSQTGSNSPLHF
TRBJ2-1 | TRBV28 | CASSSRRTRDAGSYNEQFF
TRBJ2-5 | TRBV29-1 | CSKRQGGTETQYF
TRBJ2-1 | TRBV7-2 | CASRSRWTEQYNEQFF
TRBJ2-1 | TRBV6-1 | CASSARGAGSYNEQFF